This TCR beta chain was identified in a study of blood T cell repertoires in COVID-19. For the study at large: Donors in the United States, Italy and Spain gave samples during acute or convalescent COVID-19.

This clone has a handful of counts. The length of the CDR3 is 14 residues. Germline-derived CDR1 and CDR2 are KGHSH and LQKENI. Trimming removed 2 bases at V and 5 bases at J, with 10 bases between. Authors' data handling: Estimates of nucleated cell counts were drawn from the amplification of reference gene primers. TCRdb keeps only in-frame clones here, not all; method: immunoSEQ multiplex PCR. V, J and clone size reflect that table, while D and trimming were determined from the DNA. The data contain 200,000 to 250,000 clones, 86% of them singletons. The gene calls are TRBV18 and TRBJ1-5; the D is unclear. Sequencing was carried out using peripheral blood. The receptor's source is a man older than 75 with acute or convalescent COVID-19. The CDR3 reads CASSPGSSYQPQHF. DNA for the CDR3: TGTGCCAGCTCACCAGGGAGTAGTTATCAGCCCCAGCATTTT.